This TCR beta chain is drawn from a study of radiation and T cells in renal cell carcinoma. Germline CDR1 reads SGHRS; CDR2 reads YFSETQ. There are 16 residues in the CDR3. V dropped 2 bases and J dropped 1; count of bases not matched to a gene: 7. Time point specified: baseline pretreatment blood. Treatment defined: 15 Gy SBRT to primary tumor, nephrectomy 4 weeks later. Clones were sequenced by immunoSEQ multiplex PCR, and TCRdb holds only the in-frame ones, with some missing. The table records approximately 90,000 clones, around nine tenths of them present only once. This receptor was identified in a man aged 45-65 years with renal cell carcinoma. The source material was blood, sampled from a patient whose treatment included radiotherapy and nephrectomy. This chain connects TRBV5-1 to TRBJ2-7; TRBD1 aligns across 9 bases. CDR3 protein: CASSLGPGQGSYEQYF. The DNA for the CDR3 is TGCGCCAGCAGCTTAGGACCGGGACAGGGATCCTACGAGCAGTACTTC.